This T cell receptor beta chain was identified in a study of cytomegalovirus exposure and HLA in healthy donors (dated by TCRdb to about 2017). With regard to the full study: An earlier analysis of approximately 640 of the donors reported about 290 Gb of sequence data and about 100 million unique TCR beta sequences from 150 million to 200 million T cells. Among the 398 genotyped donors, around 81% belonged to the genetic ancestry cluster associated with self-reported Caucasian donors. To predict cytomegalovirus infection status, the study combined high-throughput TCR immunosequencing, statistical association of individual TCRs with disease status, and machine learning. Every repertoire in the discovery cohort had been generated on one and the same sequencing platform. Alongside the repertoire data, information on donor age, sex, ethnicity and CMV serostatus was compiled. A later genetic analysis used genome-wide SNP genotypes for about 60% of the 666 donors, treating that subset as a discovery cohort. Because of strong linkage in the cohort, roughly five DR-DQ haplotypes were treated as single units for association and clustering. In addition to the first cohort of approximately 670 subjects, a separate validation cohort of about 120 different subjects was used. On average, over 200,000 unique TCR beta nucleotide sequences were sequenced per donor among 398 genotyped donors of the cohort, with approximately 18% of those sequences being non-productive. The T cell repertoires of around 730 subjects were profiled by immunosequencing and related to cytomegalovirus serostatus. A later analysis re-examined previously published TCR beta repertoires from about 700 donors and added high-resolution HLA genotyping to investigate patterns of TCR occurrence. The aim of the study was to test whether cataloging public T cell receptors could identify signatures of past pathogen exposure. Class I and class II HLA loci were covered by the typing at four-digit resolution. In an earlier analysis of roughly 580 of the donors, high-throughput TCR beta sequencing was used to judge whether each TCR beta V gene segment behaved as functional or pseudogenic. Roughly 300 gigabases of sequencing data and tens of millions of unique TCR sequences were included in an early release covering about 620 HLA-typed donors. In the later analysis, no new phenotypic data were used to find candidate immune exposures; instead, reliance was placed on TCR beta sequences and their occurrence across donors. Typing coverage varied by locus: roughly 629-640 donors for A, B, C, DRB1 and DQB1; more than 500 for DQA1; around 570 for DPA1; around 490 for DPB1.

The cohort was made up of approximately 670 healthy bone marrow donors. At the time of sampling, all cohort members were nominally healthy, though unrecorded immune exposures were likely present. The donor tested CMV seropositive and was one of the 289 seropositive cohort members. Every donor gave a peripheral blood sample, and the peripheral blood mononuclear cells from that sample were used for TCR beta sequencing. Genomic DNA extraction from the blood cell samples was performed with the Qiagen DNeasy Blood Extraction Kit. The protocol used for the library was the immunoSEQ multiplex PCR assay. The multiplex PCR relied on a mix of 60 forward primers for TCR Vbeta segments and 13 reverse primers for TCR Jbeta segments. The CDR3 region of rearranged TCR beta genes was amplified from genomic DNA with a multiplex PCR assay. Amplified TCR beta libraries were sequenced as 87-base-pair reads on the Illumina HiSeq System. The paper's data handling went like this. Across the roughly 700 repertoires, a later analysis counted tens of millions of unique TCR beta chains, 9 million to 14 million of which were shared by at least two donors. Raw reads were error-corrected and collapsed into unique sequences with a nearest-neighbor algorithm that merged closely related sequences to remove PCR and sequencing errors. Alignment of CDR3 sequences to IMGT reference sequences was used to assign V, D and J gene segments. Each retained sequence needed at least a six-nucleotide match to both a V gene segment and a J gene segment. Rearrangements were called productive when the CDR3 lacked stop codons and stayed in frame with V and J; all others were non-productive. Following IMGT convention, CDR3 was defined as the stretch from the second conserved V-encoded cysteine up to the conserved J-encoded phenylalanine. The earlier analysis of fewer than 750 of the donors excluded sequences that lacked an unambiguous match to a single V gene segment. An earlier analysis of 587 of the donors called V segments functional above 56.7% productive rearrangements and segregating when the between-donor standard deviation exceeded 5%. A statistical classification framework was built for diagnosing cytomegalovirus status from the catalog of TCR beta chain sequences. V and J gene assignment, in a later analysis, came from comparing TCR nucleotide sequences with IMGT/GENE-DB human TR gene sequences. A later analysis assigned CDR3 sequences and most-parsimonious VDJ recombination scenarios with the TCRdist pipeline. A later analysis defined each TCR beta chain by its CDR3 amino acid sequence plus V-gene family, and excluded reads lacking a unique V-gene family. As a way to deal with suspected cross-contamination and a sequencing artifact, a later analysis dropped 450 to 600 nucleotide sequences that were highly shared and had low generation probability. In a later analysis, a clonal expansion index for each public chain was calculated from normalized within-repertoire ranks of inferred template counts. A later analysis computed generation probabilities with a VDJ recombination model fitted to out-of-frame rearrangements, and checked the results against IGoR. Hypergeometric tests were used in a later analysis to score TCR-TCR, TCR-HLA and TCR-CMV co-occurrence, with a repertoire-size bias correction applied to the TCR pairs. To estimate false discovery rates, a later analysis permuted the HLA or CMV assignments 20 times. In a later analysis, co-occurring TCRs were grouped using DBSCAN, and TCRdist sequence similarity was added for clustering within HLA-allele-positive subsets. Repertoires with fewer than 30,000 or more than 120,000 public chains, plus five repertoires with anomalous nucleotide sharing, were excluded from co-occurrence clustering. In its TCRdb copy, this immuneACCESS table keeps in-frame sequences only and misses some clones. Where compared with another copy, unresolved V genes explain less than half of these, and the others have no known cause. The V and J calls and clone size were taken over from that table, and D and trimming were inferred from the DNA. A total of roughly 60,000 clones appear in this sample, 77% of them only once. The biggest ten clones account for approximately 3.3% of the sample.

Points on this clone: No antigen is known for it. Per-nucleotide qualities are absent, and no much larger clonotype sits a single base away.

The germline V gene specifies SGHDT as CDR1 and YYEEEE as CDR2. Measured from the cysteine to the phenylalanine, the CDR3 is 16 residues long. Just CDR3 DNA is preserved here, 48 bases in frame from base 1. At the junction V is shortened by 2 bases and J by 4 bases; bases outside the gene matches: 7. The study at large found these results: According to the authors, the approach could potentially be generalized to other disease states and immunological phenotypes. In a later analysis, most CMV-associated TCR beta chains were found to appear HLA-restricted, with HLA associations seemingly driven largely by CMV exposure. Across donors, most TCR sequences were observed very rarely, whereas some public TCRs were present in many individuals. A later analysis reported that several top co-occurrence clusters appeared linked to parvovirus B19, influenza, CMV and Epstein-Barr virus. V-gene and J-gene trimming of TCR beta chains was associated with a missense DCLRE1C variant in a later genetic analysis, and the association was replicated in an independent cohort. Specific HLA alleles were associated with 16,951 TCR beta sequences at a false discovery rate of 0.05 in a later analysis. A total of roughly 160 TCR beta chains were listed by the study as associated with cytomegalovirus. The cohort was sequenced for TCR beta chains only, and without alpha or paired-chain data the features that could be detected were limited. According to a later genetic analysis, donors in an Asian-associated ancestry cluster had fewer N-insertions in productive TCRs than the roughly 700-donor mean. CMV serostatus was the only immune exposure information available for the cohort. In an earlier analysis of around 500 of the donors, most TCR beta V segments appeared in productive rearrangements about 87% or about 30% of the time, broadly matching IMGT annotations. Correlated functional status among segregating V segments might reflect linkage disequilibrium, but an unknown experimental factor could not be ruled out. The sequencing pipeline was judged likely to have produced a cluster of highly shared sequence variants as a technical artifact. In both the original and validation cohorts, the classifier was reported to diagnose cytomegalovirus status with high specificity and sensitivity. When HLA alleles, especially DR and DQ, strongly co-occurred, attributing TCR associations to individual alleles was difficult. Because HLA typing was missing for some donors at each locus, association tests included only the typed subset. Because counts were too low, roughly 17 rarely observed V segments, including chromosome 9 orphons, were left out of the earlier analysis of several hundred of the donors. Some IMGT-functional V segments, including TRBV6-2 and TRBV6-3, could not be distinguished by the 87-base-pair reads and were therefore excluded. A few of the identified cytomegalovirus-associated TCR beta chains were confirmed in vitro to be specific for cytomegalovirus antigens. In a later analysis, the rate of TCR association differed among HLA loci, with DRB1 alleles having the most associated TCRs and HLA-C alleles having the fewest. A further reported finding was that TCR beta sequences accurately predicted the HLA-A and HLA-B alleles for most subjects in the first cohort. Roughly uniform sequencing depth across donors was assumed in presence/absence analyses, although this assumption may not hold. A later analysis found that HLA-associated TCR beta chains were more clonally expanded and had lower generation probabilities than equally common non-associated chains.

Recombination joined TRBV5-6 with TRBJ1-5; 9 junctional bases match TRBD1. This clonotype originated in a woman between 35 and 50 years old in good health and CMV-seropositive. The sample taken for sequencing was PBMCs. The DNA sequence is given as TGTGCCAGCAGCTTCAGGGACAGGGCTGGAAATCAGCCCCAGCATTTT. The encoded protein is CASSFRDRAGNQPQHF. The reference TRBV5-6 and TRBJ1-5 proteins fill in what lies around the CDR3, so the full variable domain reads DAGVTQSPTHLIKTRGQQVTLRCSPKSGHDTVSWYQQALGQGPQFIFQYYEEEERQRGNFPDRFSGHQFPNYSSELNVNALLLGDSALYLCASSFRDRAGNQPQHFGDGTRLSIL.